A selection of T cell receptor beta chains follows, all from one sample in a study of a mutant IDH1 vaccine in newly diagnosed glioma. Here immunoSEQ multiplex PCR was the method, and the copy in TCRdb shows in-frame clones only, minus some. The profile shows about 66,000 clones, 80% to 90% of them singletons. The sequenced sample was PBMCs, obtained from a glioma patient treated with radiotherapy, temozolomide or both. The receptors come from a young man with glioma. Both conserved end residues are part of each CDR3. The order of the fields is V gene, CDR3 length, D gene, clone size, J gene, CDR3 DNA, CDR3 protein. The D gene is left open where the match is weak. Where a row states a size, it is once, few, many or the class of an expanded clone; other rows omit it.

V gene: TRBV15
CDR3 length: 13
D gene: -
clone size: -
J gene: TRBJ1-3
CDR3 DNA: TGTGCCACCAGCGAGGGGACTGGAAACACCATATATTTT
CDR3 protein: CATSEGTGNTIYF

V gene: TRBV5-1
CDR3 length: 15
D gene: -
clone size: -
J gene: TRBJ2-2
CDR3 DNA: TGCGCCAGCAGCTTGTGGTCGGCGAACACCGGGGAGCTGTTTTTT
CDR3 protein: CASSLWSANTGELFF

V gene: TRBV5-1
CDR3 length: 14
D gene: -
clone size: -
J gene: TRBJ1-2
CDR3 DNA: TGCGCCAGCAGCTTGGCACAGGGCCCCTATGGCTACACCTTC
CDR3 protein: CASSLAQGPYGYTF

V gene: TRBV5-1
CDR3 length: 15
D gene: TRBD1
clone size: -
J gene: TRBJ2-5
CDR3 DNA: TGCGCCAGCAGCCAGCGACAGGGGGCGACGGAGACCCAGTACTTC
CDR3 protein: CASSQRQGATETQYF

V gene: TRBV28
CDR3 length: 18
D gene: TRBD2
clone size: -
J gene: TRBJ2-3
CDR3 DNA: TGTGCCAGCAGGCCGACCCCGGGACTAGCGAGGGGGACAGATACGCAGTATTTT
CDR3 protein: CASRPTPGLARGTDTQYF

V gene: TRBV5-6
CDR3 length: 16
D gene: -
clone size: -
J gene: TRBJ1-3
CDR3 DNA: TGTGCCAGCAGCTTGGGAGGGACTGCGGAGAGAAACACCATATATTTT
CDR3 protein: CASSLGGTAERNTIYF

V gene: TRBV28
CDR3 length: 12
D gene: -
clone size: -
J gene: TRBJ2-5
CDR3 DNA: TGTGCCAGCAGTTTAGTCCGGGAGACCCAGTACTTC
CDR3 protein: CASSLVRETQYF

V gene: TRBV10-3
CDR3 length: 13
D gene: TRBD1
clone size: few
J gene: TRBJ1-1
CDR3 DNA: TGTGCCATCGGGGCAGGGGGTTACACTGAAGCTTTCTTT
CDR3 protein: CAIGAGGYTEAFF

V gene: TRBV13
CDR3 length: 15
D gene: -
clone size: -
J gene: TRBJ1-6
CDR3 DNA: TGTGCCAGCAGCTTAGGAGGGGAGGGCCTTAATTCCTTCCACTTT
CDR3 protein: CASSLGGEGLNSFHF

V gene: TRBV5-1
CDR3 length: 15
D gene: TRBD2
clone size: -
J gene: TRBJ2-2
CDR3 DNA: TGCGCCAGCAGCCGGGGACTAGCGGCCACTGTGGAGCTGTTTTTT
CDR3 protein: CASSRGLAATVELFF

V gene: TRBV10-2
CDR3 length: 14
D gene: -
clone size: -
J gene: TRBJ2-3
CDR3 DNA: TGCGCCAGCAGTGGGGCCAACCCGGCAGATACGCAGTATTTT
CDR3 protein: CASSGANPADTQYF

V gene: TRBV4-1
CDR3 length: 13
D gene: -
clone size: -
J gene: TRBJ2-1
CDR3 DNA: TGCGCCAGCAGCCCCGGGGGATACAATGAGCAGTTCTTC
CDR3 protein: CASSPGGYNEQFF

V gene: TRBV5-1
CDR3 length: 14
D gene: TRBD1
clone size: -
J gene: TRBJ1-2
CDR3 DNA: TGCGCCAGCAGCCAGAGGACAGGGCTCTATGGCTACACCTTC
CDR3 protein: CASSQRTGLYGYTF

V gene: TRBV21-1
CDR3 length: 13
D gene: -
clone size: -
J gene: TRBJ1-5
CDR3 DNA: TGTGCCAGCAAGAAGAGGGGGAATCAGCCCCAGCATTTT
CDR3 protein: CASKKRGNQPQHF

V gene: TRBV27
CDR3 length: 14
D gene: -
clone size: once
J gene: TRBJ1-1
CDR3 DNA: TGTGCCAGCAGTTTATCCGGCCCCCACACTGAAGCTTTCTTT
CDR3 protein: CASSLSGPHTEAFF

V gene: TRBV2
CDR3 length: 14
D gene: -
clone size: -
J gene: TRBJ2-1
CDR3 DNA: TGTGCCAGCAGTGATGGGGACGGTGACAATGAGCAGTTCTTC
CDR3 protein: CASSDGDGDNEQFF

V gene: TRBV5-1
CDR3 length: 18
D gene: TRBD2
clone size: -
J gene: TRBJ2-2
CDR3 DNA: TGCGCCAGCAGGAGAAGGACTAGCGGGGGGTTGAACACCGGGGAGCTGTTTTTT
CDR3 protein: CASRRRTSGGLNTGELFF

V gene: TRBV6-1
CDR3 length: 15
D gene: -
clone size: -
J gene: TRBJ2-7
CDR3 DNA: TGTGCCAGCAGCACAACCCGGGTGCGGTCCTACGAGCAGTACTTC
CDR3 protein: CASSTTRVRSYEQYF

V gene: TRBV9
CDR3 length: 16
D gene: TRBD1
clone size: -
J gene: TRBJ2-4
CDR3 DNA: TGTGCCAGCAGCGCCCGGGACAGTCTAGCCAAAAACATTCAGTACTTC
CDR3 protein: CASSARDSLAKNIQYF

V gene: TRBV5-1
CDR3 length: 13
D gene: TRBD1
clone size: -
J gene: TRBJ2-7
CDR3 DNA: TGCGCCAGCAGCCCGGGACAGCTCTACGAGCAGTACTTC
CDR3 protein: CASSPGQLYEQYF